The 20 T cell receptor beta chains reported below all come from one sample, sequenced in a study of cytomegalovirus exposure and HLA in healthy donors. TCRdb's copy holds only in-frame clones and misses some; the assay was immunoSEQ multiplex PCR. This table holds about 74,000 clones, 85% to 95% found once. The material sequenced was PBMCs. Receptors originate from a man aged 18 to 30 in good health and CMV-seropositive.

The gene calls are TRBV6-1 and TRBJ2-5; 11 bases align to TRBD2. Germline V gives CDR1 MNHNS, CDR2 SASEGT. The CDR3 sequence is 15 residues long. V lost 1 base, J lost 5 bases, and 3 bases stayed unmatched. The DNA of the CDR3 is TGTGCCAGCAGTGAAGTAGCGGGAGGGCCTGAGACCCAGTACTTC. This gives the protein CASSEVAGGPETQYF.

J is TRBJ1-2 and V is TRBV4-2; no clear D. This CDR3 contains 13 residues. V lost 1 base and J 7 bases, leaving 10 bases between the germline ends. The V gene's germline CDR1 is LGHNA and CDR2 YNFKEQ. CDR3 protein: CASSQVGGFGYTF. The CDR3 DNA sequence: TGTGCCAGCAGCCAAGTGGGAGGGTTTGGCTACACCTTC.

The chain recombines TRBV7-9 with TRBJ2-1, with TRBD2 matching 7 bases. Germline CDR1 is SEHNR and CDR2 is FQNEAQ (reference sequence). Germline trimming cut 2 bases from V and 9 bases from J; bases unmatched to any gene: 4. The CDR3 runs 13 residues. The CDR3: CASSLWGGSEQFF. The CDR3 DNA reads as TGTGCCAGCAGCTTATGGGGGGGGTCTGAGCAGTTCTTC.

The chain joins TRBV27 to TRBJ1-1; D unresolved. The V gene's germline CDR1 is MNHEY and CDR2 SMNVEV (reference sequence). Trimming removed 6 bases from V and 1 base from J, with 6 bases in between. The CDR3 has 12 residues. The CDR3, as DNA: TGTGCCAGCAGCCGAGGGAACACTGAAGCTTTCTTT. Translation: CASSRGNTEAFF.

This rearrangement joins TRBV14 to TRBJ2-5; TRBD1 matches at 11 bases. The J segment lost 2 bases and the V segment lost 2 bases, leaving 4 bases of the junction unmatched. Germline-derived CDR1 and CDR2 are SGHDN and FVKESK. The length of the CDR3 is 16 residues. CDR3 loop: CASSQIRDRGQETQYF. The CDR3 nucleotides read TGTGCCAGCAGCCAAATCCGGGACAGGGGGCAAGAGACCCAGTACTTC.

Written as DNA, the CDR3 is TGTGCCAGCAGCCCTCGGACAGGAGATGGCTACACCTTC. It yields the protein CASSPRTGDGYTF. This sequence joins TRBV14 and TRBJ1-2; 7 nucleotides agree with TRBD1. The CDR3 sequence is 13 residues long. In germline, CDR1 is SGHDN, CDR2 FVKESK. V was clipped by 4 bases and J by 6 bases; unmatched bases: 5.

The rearrangement uses TRBV27 and TRBJ2-5; 7 nucleotides align to TRBD1. This CDR3 region has 13 residues. Germline V gives CDR1 MNHEY, CDR2 SMNVEV (reference sequence). J gave up 5 bases and V 6 bases, and 6 bases lay outside the gene matches. The CDR3 spells CASSYRGVETQYF. Written as DNA, the CDR3 is TGTGCCAGCAGCTACAGGGGAGTGGAGACCCAGTACTTC.

On this clone: An end of the junction differs from the germline gene, which may be a read error. CDR3 protein: CASRAGGPSHEQYF. The CDR3 bases are TGTGCCAGCAGGGCGGGAGGTCCCTCCCACGAGCAGTACTTC. The chain is built from TRBV28 and TRBJ2-7; 8 bases are a match to TRBD2. Germline V gives CDR1 MDHEN, CDR2 SYDVKM. CDR3 length: 14 residues.

The rearrangement joins TRBV6-5 to TRBJ2-1; 7 positions match TRBD2. This CDR3 is 16 amino acids long. The V gene's germline CDR1 is MNHEY and CDR2 SVGAGI. J lost 7 bases, V lost 4 bases, and 13 bases had no gene match. CDR3: CASSFRAGSMGNEQFF. The CDR3 DNA reads as TGTGCCAGCAGTTTTAGAGCGGGGTCCATGGGGAATGAGCAGTTCTTC.

V gene TRBV30 combines with J gene TRBJ2-1, with D hard to call. CDR3 length: 11 residues. Germline V CDR1 and CDR2: GTSNPN, SVGIG (reference sequence). The V end was cut by 2 bases, the J end by 15 bases, with 14 bases between. The CDR3 reads CAWSRGLQRFF. In DNA form, the CDR3 reads TGTGCCTGGAGTCGTGGGCTTCAACGGTTCTTC.

The chain is built from TRBV11-2 and TRBJ1-5; TRBD1 aligns across 10 bases. CDR1 and CDR2 (germline): SGHAT, FQNNGV. V dropped 0 bases and J dropped 5; count of bases not matched to a gene: 4. The CDR3 totals 16 residues. The CDR3 loop reads CASSLDGGQGYQPQHF. For the CDR3, the DNA is TGTGCCAGCAGCTTAGATGGGGGACAGGGGTATCAGCCCCAGCATTTT.

The genes are TRBV6-5 and TRBJ2-1; D possibly corresponds to TRBD2 (6 bases). V shed 9 bases and J shed 10 bases, with 16 bases lying between them. The CDR3 is 12 residues long. CDR1 and CDR2 (germline): MNHEY, SVGAGI. CDR3 protein: CASSATSGEQFF. For the CDR3, the DNA is TGTGCCAGTTCCGCTACGAGCGGGGAGCAGTTCTTC.

The chain recombines TRBV7-8 with TRBJ1-4; 7 positions agree with TRBD1. J gave up 3 bases and V 2 bases, and 9 bases lay outside the gene matches. The germline gives CDR1 SGHVS, CDR2 FQNEAQ. The CDR3 runs 17 residues. The CDR3 nucleotides are TGTGCCAGCAGCTTAAGGGACAGAAGGGTGGCTAATGAAAAACTGTTTTTT. This encodes CASSLRDRRVANEKLFF.

This rearrangement joins TRBV9 to TRBJ2-1; 10 positions match TRBD2. The length of the CDR3 is 15 residues. V was pared by 3 bases and J by 6 bases, with 6 bases of the junction left unmatched. CDR1 SGDLS and CDR2 YYNGEE come from the germline V gene. CDR3 DNA sequence: TGTGCCAGCAGCGGAAGCGGGAGGGAGGGCAATGAGCAGTTCTTC. This codes for CASSGSGREGNEQFF.

This clone has only one observation. The V call is TRBV7-9, the J call TRBJ2-1, with TRBD2 matching over 10 bases. Germline lookup yields CDR1 SEHNR and CDR2 FQNEAQ (reference sequence). V was clipped by 3 bases and J by 4 bases; unmatched bases: 6. This CDR3 is 16 amino acids long. Written as DNA, the CDR3 is TGTGCCAGCAGCTTCCGGACTAGCGGAGGGTACAATGAGCAGTTCTTC. Translated, it gives CASSFRTSGGYNEQFF.

Only one count was recorded for this clone. The J gene is TRBJ2-7, the V gene TRBV19; 7 bases align to TRBD1. Looked up from germline, CDR1 is LNHDA and CDR2 is SQIVND (reference sequence). J gave up 3 bases and V 6 bases, and 5 bases lay outside the gene matches. The CDR3 extends over 13 amino acids. The CDR3 DNA follows: TGTGCCAGTAGCACAGGGGACGGCTACGAGCAGTACTTC. This gives the protein CASSTGDGYEQYF.

The rearrangement joins TRBV9 to TRBJ1-1; D not certain. The CDR3 spans 13 residues. Germline-derived CDR1 and CDR2 are SGDLS and YYNGEE. Trimming removed 1 base at V and 3 bases at J, with 7 bases between. CDR3 DNA: TGTGCCAGCAGCGTAATGCGGGACACTGAAGCTTTCTTT. Translated: CASSVMRDTEAFF.

The chain has TRBV9 and TRBJ2-3, with 7 bases lining up with TRBD2. This CDR3 region has 14 residues. Germline V gene sequence: CDR1 SGDLS, CDR2 YYNGEE. After removal of 4 bases from V and 7 bases from J, the junction contained 9 bases not matched to a gene. DNA for the CDR3: TGTGCCAGCAGCTCTCTGGCGGGAGAACATACGCAGTATTTT. It specifies CASSSLAGEHTQYF.

The V call is TRBV27, the J call TRBJ2-7; weak D call: TRBD2 (6 bases). The ends were cut back, 5 bases at V and 2 bases at J, with 13 bases in the middle. There are 14 residues in the CDR3. CDR1 and CDR2 from the germline V gene are MNHEY and SMNVEV (reference sequence). The CDR3 loop is CASSPPGLPYEQYF. The CDR3 DNA reads as TGTGCCAGCAGTCCTCCGGGACTTCCCTACGAGCAGTACTTC.

In this sample, this clone turned up once. The V gene is TRBV4-2, the J gene TRBJ2-1; TRBD2 aligns across 12 bases. Trimming took 0 bases from V and 7 from J; bases not matched to a gene: 19. Germline loops: CDR1 LGHNA, CDR2 YNFKEQ. The CDR3 is made up of 21 amino acids. The CDR3, as DNA: TGTGCCAGCAGCCAAGATCGCGGGAGGCTAGCGGGAGGGGGGGGGAGGAATGAGCAGTTCTTC. Its protein product is CASSQDRGRLAGGGGRNEQFF.